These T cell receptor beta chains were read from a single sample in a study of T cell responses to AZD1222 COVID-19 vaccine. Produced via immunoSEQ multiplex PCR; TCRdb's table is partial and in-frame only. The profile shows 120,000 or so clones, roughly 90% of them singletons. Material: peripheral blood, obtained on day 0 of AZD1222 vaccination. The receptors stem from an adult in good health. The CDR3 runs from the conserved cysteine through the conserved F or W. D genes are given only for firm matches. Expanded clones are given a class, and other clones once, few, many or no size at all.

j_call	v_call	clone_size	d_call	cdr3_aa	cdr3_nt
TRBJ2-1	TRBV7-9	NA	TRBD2	CASSLDSGKRFF	TGTGCCAGCAGCTTAGATAGCGGGAAACGGTTCTTC
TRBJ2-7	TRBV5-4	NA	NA	CASSPLSGTASYEQYF	TGTGCCAGCAGCCCACTCTCGGGGACGGCCTCCTACGAGCAGTACTTC
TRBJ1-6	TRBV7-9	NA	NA	CASSLGGGSYNSPLHF	TGTGCCAGCAGCTTAGGGGGGGGTTCCTATAATTCACCCCTCCACTTT
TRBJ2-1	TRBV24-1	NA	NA	CATSIGGPSYNEQFF	TGTGCCACCAGTATCGGGGGCCCCTCCTACAATGAGCAGTTCTTC
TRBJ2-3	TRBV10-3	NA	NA	CAITSQGSPTDTQYF	TGTGCCATCACATCACAGGGAAGCCCCACAGATACGCAGTATTTT
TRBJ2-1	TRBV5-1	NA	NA	CASSLEPDNEQFF	TGCGCCAGCAGCTTGGAGCCAGACAATGAGCAGTTCTTC
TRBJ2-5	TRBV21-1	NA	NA	CASSKGQGRVETQYF	TGTGCCAGCAGCAAAGGACAGGGGAGAGTAGAGACCCAGTACTTC
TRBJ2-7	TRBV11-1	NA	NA	CASSLADTYEQYF	TGTGCCAGCAGCTTAGCGGATACCTACGAGCAGTACTTC
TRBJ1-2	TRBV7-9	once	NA	CASSLGGSPGYTF	TGTGCCAGCAGCTTAGGTGGGAGCCCCGGCTACACCTTC
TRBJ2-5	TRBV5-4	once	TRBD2	CASSRTRAQETQYF	TGTGCCAGCAGCCGGACTAGAGCTCAAGAGACCCAGTACTTC
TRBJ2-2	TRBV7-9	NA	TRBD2	CASSSGGYPTGELFF	TGTGCCAGCAGCTCGGGGGGGTATCCAACCGGGGAGCTGTTTTTT
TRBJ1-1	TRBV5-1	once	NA	CASSWRQTHTEAFF	TGCGCCAGCAGCTGGAGACAGACACACACTGAAGCTTTCTTT
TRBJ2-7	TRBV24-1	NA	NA	CATSDSALYEQYF	TGTGCCACCAGTGATTCAGCGTTATACGAGCAGTACTTC
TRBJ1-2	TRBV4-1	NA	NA	CASSQEGNYGYTF	TGCGCCAGCAGCCAAGAGGGGAACTATGGCTACACCTTC
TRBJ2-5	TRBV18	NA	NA	CASSPQKGQGETQYF	TGTGCCAGCTCACCACAAAAGGGGCAGGGAGAGACCCAGTACTTC
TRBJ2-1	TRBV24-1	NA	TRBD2	CATSDSLILAGGTYNEQFF	TGTGCCACCAGTGATTCCCTTATCCTAGCGGGAGGGACCTACAATGAGCAGTTCTTC
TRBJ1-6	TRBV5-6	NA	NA	CASSLGRGMDSPLHF	TGTGCCAGCAGCTTGGGTAGGGGGATGGATTCACCCCTCCACTTT
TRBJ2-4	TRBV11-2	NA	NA	CASSSMGGPKYF	TGTGCCAGCAGCTCCATGGGGGGGCCCAAGTACTTC
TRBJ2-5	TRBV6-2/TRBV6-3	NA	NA	CASSLGETQYF	TGTGCCAGCAGCCTGGGAGAGACCCAGTACTTC
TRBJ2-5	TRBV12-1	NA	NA	CASSFGGQGPGGGQETQYF	TGTGCCAGCAGCTTTGGGGGACAGGGGCCCGGCGGGGGACAAGAGACCCAGTACTTC
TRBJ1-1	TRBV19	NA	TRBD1	CASSWSKYTTGTGDTEAFF	TGTGCCAGTAGTTGGTCGAAATATACCACCGGGACAGGGGACACTGAAGCTTTCTTT
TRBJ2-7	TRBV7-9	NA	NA	CASSLIGSYEQYF	TGTGCCAGCAGCTTAATAGGGTCCTACGAGCAGTACTTC
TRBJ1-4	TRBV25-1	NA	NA	CASSDVGDTNEKLFF	TGTGCCAGCAGTGACGTGGGCGACACTAATGAAAAACTGTTTTTT
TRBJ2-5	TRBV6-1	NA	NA	CASSERWQLQETQYF	TGTGCCAGCAGTGAAAGGTGGCAGCTTCAAGAGACCCAGTACTTC
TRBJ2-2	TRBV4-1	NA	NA	CASSQGGSGAGELFF	TGCGCCAGCAGCCAAGGGGGTAGCGGTGCCGGGGAGCTGTTTTTT
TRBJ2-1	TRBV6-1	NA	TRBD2	CASSEGASGRVFGGNEQFF	TGTGCCAGCAGTGAAGGGGCTAGCGGGAGGGTCTTCGGGGGTAATGAGCAGTTCTTC
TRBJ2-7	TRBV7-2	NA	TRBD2	CASSLGTSGSAEQYF	TGTGCCAGCAGCTTAGGGACTAGCGGGAGTGCCGAGCAGTACTTC
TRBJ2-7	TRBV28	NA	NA	CASSPTGVGYEQYF	TGTGCCAGCAGTCCCACGGGGGTCGGCTACGAGCAGTACTTC
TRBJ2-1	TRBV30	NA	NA	CALGQTLNEQFF	TGTGCCTTGGGCCAGACTTTGAATGAGCAGTTCTTC
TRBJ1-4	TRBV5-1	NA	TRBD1	CASSLEPGGGSEKLFF	TGCGCCAGCAGCTTGGAGCCAGGGGGCGGATCTGAAAAACTGTTTTTT
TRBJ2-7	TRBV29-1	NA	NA	CSAALSLDGYEQYF	TGCAGCGCCGCCCTTAGTCTAGACGGCTACGAGCAGTACTTC
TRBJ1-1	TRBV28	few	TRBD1	CASSRDRAGAFF	TGTGCCAGCAGTAGGGACAGGGCGGGAGCTTTCTTT
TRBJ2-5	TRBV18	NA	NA	CASSPPGGGRQETQYF	TGTGCCAGCTCACCACCAGGAGGGGGCCGGCAAGAGACCCAGTACTTC
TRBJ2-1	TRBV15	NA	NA	CATSPQGVYNEQFF	TGTGCCACCAGCCCCCAGGGAGTCTACAATGAGCAGTTCTTC
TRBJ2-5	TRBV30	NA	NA	CAWSVQGTQYF	TGTGCCTGGAGTGTACAGGGGACCCAGTACTTC
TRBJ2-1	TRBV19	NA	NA	CATSWDLTNEQFF	TGTGCCACCTCCTGGGACCTTACTAATGAGCAGTTCTTC
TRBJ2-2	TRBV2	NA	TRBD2	CASSLRASGSSTGELFF	TGTGCCAGCAGTTTGAGGGCTAGCGGGAGTTCCACCGGGGAGCTGTTTTTT
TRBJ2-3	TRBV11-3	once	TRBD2	CASSLRGGTDTQYF	TGTGCCAGCAGCTTACGGGGGGGCACAGATACGCAGTATTTT
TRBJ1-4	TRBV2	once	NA	CASSFLWTRLLNEKLFF	TGTGCCAGCAGTTTTCTATGGACGAGACTTTTAAATGAAAAACTGTTTTTT
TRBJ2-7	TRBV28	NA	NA	CASIPSAGTPGREQYF	TGTGCCAGCATCCCTTCCGCCGGGACACCCGGGCGCGAGCAGTACTTC
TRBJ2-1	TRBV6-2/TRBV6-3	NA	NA	CASSSDPPGQREQFF	TGTGCCAGCAGCTCGGATCCCCCAGGGCAGCGGGAGCAGTTCTTC
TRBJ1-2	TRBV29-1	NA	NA	CSVVGGPSNYGYTF	TGCAGCGTTGTGGGGGGCCCCTCTAACTATGGCTACACCTTC
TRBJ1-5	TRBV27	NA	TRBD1	CASSLSLTGGLPQHF	TGTGCCAGCAGTTTATCCCTGACAGGGGGCTTACCCCAGCATTTT
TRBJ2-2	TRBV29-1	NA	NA	CSVRNTGELFF	TGCAGCGTCCGTAACACCGGGGAGCTGTTTTTT
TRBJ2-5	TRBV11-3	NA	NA	CASSQGEELQETQYF	TGTGCCAGCAGTCAGGGTGAGGAGTTGCAAGAGACCCAGTACTTC
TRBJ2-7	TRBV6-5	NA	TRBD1	CASSYTGTGGSYEQYF	TGTGCCAGCAGTTACACCGGGACAGGGGGTTCCTACGAGCAGTACTTC
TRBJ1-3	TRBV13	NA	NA	CASSYYTFSGNTIYF	TGTGCCAGCAGCTACTACACCTTCTCTGGAAACACCATATATTTT
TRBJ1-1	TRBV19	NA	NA	CASSIRGSEAFF	TGTGCCAGTAGTATTCGTGGGTCTGAAGCTTTCTTT
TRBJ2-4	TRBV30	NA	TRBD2	CAWTQTSGAGGVQYF	TGTGCCTGGACACAAACTAGCGGGGCCGGAGGGGTTCAGTACTTC
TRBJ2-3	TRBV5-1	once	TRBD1	CASGPGQGADTQYF	TGCGCCAGCGGACCGGGACAGGGGGCCGATACGCAGTATTTT
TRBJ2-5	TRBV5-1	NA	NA	CASSLDQETQYF	TGCGCCAGCAGCTTGGACCAAGAGACCCAGTACTTC
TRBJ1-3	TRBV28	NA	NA	CASSLTRTSGNTIYF	TGTGCCAGCAGTTTAACACGGACCTCTGGAAACACCATATATTTT
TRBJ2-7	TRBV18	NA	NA	CASSQTVGKVLSEQYF	TGTGCCAGCTCACAAACCGTCGGGAAAGTCCTCTCCGAGCAGTACTTC
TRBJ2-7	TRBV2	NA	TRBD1	CASSETRRGGAYEQYF	TGTGCCAGCAGTGAAACTAGGCGAGGGGGCGCCTACGAGCAGTACTTC
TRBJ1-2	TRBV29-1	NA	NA	CSVEGRKNYGYTF	TGCAGCGTTGAAGGCAGGAAAAACTATGGCTACACCTTC
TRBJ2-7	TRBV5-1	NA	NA	CASSLSFVGASYEQYF	TGCGCCAGCAGCTTGAGTTTCGTGGGAGCGTCCTACGAGCAGTACTTC
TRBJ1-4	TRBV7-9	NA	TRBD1	CASSGTGSLKLFF	TGTGCCAGCAGCGGGACAGGGTCGTTGAAACTGTTTTTT
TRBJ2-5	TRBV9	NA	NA	CASSVSGQGTQETQYF	TGTGCCAGCAGCGTGTCAGGGCAGGGGACGCAAGAGACCCAGTACTTC
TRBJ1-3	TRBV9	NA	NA	CASSGLGSGNTIYF	TGTGCCAGCAGCGGACTCGGGTCTGGAAACACCATATATTTT